The clone carrying this TCR beta chain was detected ten times or more. This sample is part of a study of neurological immune-mediated disorders. From the 5' RACE reads, TCRdb called clonotypes with MiXCR, one entry per CDR3 protein. The data show 65,000 to 75,000 distinct CDR3 sequences, with approximately 5.3% seen just once and 5.6% held by the top ten. The TCR sequence derives from a human donor with multiple sclerosis. The donor label of this sample is uncertain. Sequenced sample: PBMCs.

The CDR3 coding sequence is TGTGCCAGCAGTCAGAGCCCAACTAATGAAAAACTGTTTTTT. As protein: CASSQSPTNEKLFF. The chain joins TRBV7-6 to TRBJ1-4; D unclear. The CDR3 covers 14 residues. Trimming took off 6 bases at V and 0 bases at J, with 8 bases between the two ends. The germline V gene has CDR1 SGHVS and CDR2 FNYEAQ. The full variable domain, rest sourced from reference TRBV7-6 and TRBJ1-4, is GAGVSQSPRYKVTKRGQDVALRCDPISGHVSLYWYRQALGQGPEFLTYFNYEAQQDKSGLPNDRFSAERPEGSISTLTIQRTEQRDSAMYRCASSQSPTNEKLFFGSGTQLSVL.